The subject of this entry is one T cell receptor (beta chain). Its antigen is unknown. These data originate in a study of cytomegalovirus exposure and HLA in healthy donors. Study-wide points: According to a later analysis, donors in an Asian-associated ancestry cluster reportedly had fewer N-insertions than the approximately 730-donor mean. Accurate prediction of HLA-A and HLA-B alleles (for most subjects) was reportedly achieved from TCR beta sequences. Later on, an analysis showed TCR association rates differing by HLA locus, with DRB1 the most and HLA-C the fewest. TCR beta sequences numbering over 15,000 were associated with HLA alleles at 0.05 false discovery rate in a later analysis.

Germline V lookup: CDR1 MNHNS, CDR2 SASEGT. This CDR3 is built from 14 residues. The V and J ends lost 5 bases and 3 bases respectively, with 11 bases between them. Vbeta (60) and Jbeta (13) primers were used in the PCR. Clones were sequenced by immunoSEQ multiplex PCR, and TCRdb holds only the in-frame ones, with some missing. The sample holds 140,000 to 150,000 clones, around three quarters seen once. J is TRBJ1-3 and V is TRBV6-1; possible D gene TRBD1, 6 bases. Sequencing was done on a sample of PBMCs. This clonotype was obtained from a man aged 35 to 55 in good health and CMV-seropositive. The CDR3 DNA follows: TGTGCCAGCAGTCTGACAGGAATTGGAAACACCATATATTTT. Translating gives CASSLTGIGNTIYF.